This T cell receptor beta chain was sequenced for a study of shared clonotypes between healthy human individuals. Study-level results: Several donors had 4% to 5% of their naive CD4 clonotypes in common. It was expected that sequencing depth would affect clonotype sharing among donors.

A note on this clone: What it binds is not known.

CD45RO-negative, CCR7-selected cells formed the naive CD8 fraction, which excluded terminally differentiated effector memory CD45RA+ cells. As handled by the study authors: ImmunoSEQ sequences covered only the junction and lacked quality scores; filtering therefore differed. Clones were sequenced by immunoSEQ multiplex PCR, and TCRdb holds only the in-frame ones, with some missing. V, J and clone size are those of that table, while D and trimming were read from the DNA. In the table there are about 1.9 million clones, over 85% of which are singletons. This TCR came from a man aged 18-30 years in good health. Some clones in this sample may be carry-over from other donors' samples. Input material: naive CD8+ T cells from PBMCs.

CDR3: CASSLGGRRSGRASTDTQYF. The CDR3 DNA sequence: TGTGCCAGCAGCTTAGGGGGGCGACGTAGCGGGAGGGCAAGCACAGATACGCAGTATTTT. V and J are TRBV7-8 and TRBJ2-3, with 11 bases aligning to TRBD2. This CDR3 contains 20 residues. Germline-derived CDR1 and CDR2 are SGHVS and FQNEAQ. V lost 1 base and J lost 0; bases outside the gene matches: 12. Using reference TRBV7-8 and TRBJ2-3 for the parts outside the CDR3, the full variable domain is GAGVSQSPRYKVAKRGQDVALRCDPISGHVSLFWYQQALGQGPEFLTYFQNEAQLDKSGLPSDRFFAERPEGSVSTLKIQRTQQEDSAVYLCASSLGGRRSGRASTDTQYFGPGTRLTVL.